The clone carrying this TCR beta chain was detected a few times. The target antigen is unknown. Template switching added a universal primer binding site, and final cDNA carried unique molecular identifiers. TCRdb called the 5' RACE reads again in MiXCR, with one record for every CDR3 protein. Here the sample spans about 390,000 distinct CDR3 sequences, roughly 9% being singletons. This entry belongs to a study of identical twins. General study findings and limits: Fewer insertions were carried by abundant cord blood beta clonotypes, but none was seen in memory repertoires. Invariant MAIT and iNKT cells are populations that could partly confound zero-insertion analyses. Sequences that were beta out-of-frame showed weaker excess twin sharing.

The CDR3 extends over 11 amino acids. V lost 1 base and J lost 15; bases outside the gene matches: 6. Germline V CDR1 and CDR2: GTSNPN, SVGIG (reference sequence). This sequence originates from a woman between 45 and 65 years old in good health. The sample was naive T cells sorted from blood. This chain uses TRBV30 with TRBJ2-4, with 7 bases matching TRBD1. The CDR3 protein is CAWSGQGSRYF. The CDR3 nucleotides read TGTGCCTGGAGTGGACAGGGTTCCAGGTACTTC.